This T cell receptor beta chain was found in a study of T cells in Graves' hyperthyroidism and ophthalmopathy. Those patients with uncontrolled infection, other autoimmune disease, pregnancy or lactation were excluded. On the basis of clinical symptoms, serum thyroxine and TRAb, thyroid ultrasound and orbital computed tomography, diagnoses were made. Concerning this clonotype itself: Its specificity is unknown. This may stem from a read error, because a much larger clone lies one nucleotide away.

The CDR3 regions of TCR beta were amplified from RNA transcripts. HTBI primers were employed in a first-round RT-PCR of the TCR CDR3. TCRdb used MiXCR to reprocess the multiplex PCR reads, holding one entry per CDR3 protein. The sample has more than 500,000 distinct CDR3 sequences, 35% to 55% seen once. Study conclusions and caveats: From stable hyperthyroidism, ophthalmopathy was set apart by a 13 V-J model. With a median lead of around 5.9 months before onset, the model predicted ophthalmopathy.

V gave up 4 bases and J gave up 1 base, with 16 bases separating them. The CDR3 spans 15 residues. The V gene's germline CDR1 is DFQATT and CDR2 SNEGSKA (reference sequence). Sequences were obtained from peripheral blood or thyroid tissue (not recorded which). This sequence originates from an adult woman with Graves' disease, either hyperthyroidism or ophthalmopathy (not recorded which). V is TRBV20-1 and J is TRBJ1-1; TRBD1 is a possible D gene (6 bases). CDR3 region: CSATTGTSGNTEAFF. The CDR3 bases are TGCAGTGCTACCACAGGGACCTCGGGGAACACTGAAGCTTTCTTT.